This is a list of T cell receptor beta chains from one sample in a study of shared clonotypes between healthy human individuals. Profiling relied on immunoSEQ multiplex PCR, and the TCRdb table lists in-frame clones only, not all of them. Of around 2.1 million clones listed, just over 90% are singletons. The sequenced sample consisted of naive CD8+ T cells from PBMCs. The source is a man younger than 35 in good health. Some clones in this sample may be carry-over from other donors' samples. The CDR3 runs from the conserved cysteine through the conserved F or W. Each record gives: J gene, D gene, clone size, V gene, CDR3 DNA, CDR3 protein. D genes are given only for firm matches. Some rows have no size entry. The others give once, few or many, or a class for an expanded clone.

J gene: TRBJ2-7; D gene: -; clone size: -; V gene: TRBV5-1; CDR3 DNA: TGCGCCAGCAGCCTACAGGGCTCCTACGAGCAGTACTTC; CDR3 protein: CASSLQGSYEQYF
J gene: TRBJ2-7; D gene: TRBD2; clone size: -; V gene: TRBV6-1; CDR3 DNA: TGTGCCAGCAGTGGGACTAGCGAATCCTACGAGCAGTACTTC; CDR3 protein: CASSGTSESYEQYF
J gene: TRBJ1-1; D gene: -; clone size: few; V gene: TRBV27; CDR3 DNA: TGTGCCAGCAGTTTGGGTCAGGGTACGTACACTGAAGCTTTCTTT; CDR3 protein: CASSLGQGTYTEAFF
J gene: TRBJ2-1; D gene: -; clone size: -; V gene: TRBV27; CDR3 DNA: TGTGCCAGCAGTTTCTTATATAGGGGGGTTGCCTACAATGAGCAGTTCTTC; CDR3 protein: CASSFLYRGVAYNEQFF
J gene: TRBJ2-7; D gene: -; clone size: -; V gene: TRBV5-1; CDR3 DNA: TGCGCCAGCAGTGAGGGGTCGAGCTCCTACGAGCAGTACTTC; CDR3 protein: CASSEGSSSYEQYF
J gene: TRBJ2-7; D gene: TRBD2; clone size: -; V gene: TRBV5-1; CDR3 DNA: TGCGCCAGCAGCTACGGACGCTTAGGACTAGCAGGCGACGAGCAGTACTTC; CDR3 protein: CASSYGRLGLAGDEQYF
J gene: TRBJ2-3; D gene: -; clone size: -; V gene: TRBV11-2; CDR3 DNA: TGTGCCAGCAGCCCTCTTCTGGATACGCAGTATTTT; CDR3 protein: CASSPLLDTQYF
J gene: TRBJ2-7; D gene: TRBD2; clone size: -; V gene: TRBV2; CDR3 DNA: TGTGCCAGCCCGAGCGTCGCAGCGGGGAAAGGGCCCTACGAGCAGTACTTC; CDR3 protein: CASPSVAAGKGPYEQYF
J gene: TRBJ2-1; D gene: -; clone size: -; V gene: TRBV2; CDR3 DNA: TGTGCCAGCAGCGAGACTACCCTCTCGGACAATGAGCAGTTCTTC; CDR3 protein: CASSETTLSDNEQFF
J gene: TRBJ2-1; D gene: -; clone size: -; V gene: TRBV7-3; CDR3 DNA: TGTGCCAGCAGCCGAGACCGGGGCCATGAGCAGTTCTTC; CDR3 protein: CASSRDRGHEQFF
J gene: TRBJ1-1; D gene: -; clone size: -; V gene: TRBV7-9; CDR3 DNA: TGTGCCAGCAGCTCACGACTAGAAGCTTTCTTT; CDR3 protein: CASSSRLEAFF
J gene: TRBJ2-1; D gene: -; clone size: -; V gene: TRBV30; CDR3 DNA: TGTGCCTGGAGGAGAAGAAGTTTAACCTACAATGAGCAGTTCTTC; CDR3 protein: CAWRRRSLTYNEQFF
J gene: TRBJ2-7; D gene: -; clone size: -; V gene: TRBV29-1; CDR3 DNA: TGCAGCGTTGTAGATACCATTAACTACGAGCAGTACTTC; CDR3 protein: CSVVDTINYEQYF
J gene: TRBJ1-1; D gene: -; clone size: -; V gene: TRBV5-1; CDR3 DNA: TGCGCCAGCAGCTTGACCCAGATGAACACTGAAGCTTTCTTT; CDR3 protein: CASSLTQMNTEAFF
J gene: TRBJ1-2; D gene: TRBD1; clone size: -; V gene: TRBV27; CDR3 DNA: TGTGCCAGTTCCCGGACAGGGGGCTTTCCGGATGGCTACACCTTC; CDR3 protein: CASSRTGGFPDGYTF
J gene: TRBJ2-7; D gene: TRBD2; clone size: -; V gene: TRBV13; CDR3 DNA: TGTGCCAGCAGCTTGGGGAGGGGCTACGAGCAGTACTTC; CDR3 protein: CASSLGRGYEQYF
J gene: TRBJ1-2; D gene: -; clone size: few; V gene: TRBV29-1; CDR3 DNA: TGCAGCGTTGGGGCAGGGTCCCTTTATGGCTACACCTTC; CDR3 protein: CSVGAGSLYGYTF
J gene: TRBJ2-7; D gene: TRBD1; clone size: -; V gene: TRBV7-9; CDR3 DNA: TGTGCCAGCAGCTCCGATATGCAGGGGGTCTACGAGCAGTACTTC; CDR3 protein: CASSSDMQGVYEQYF
J gene: TRBJ2-7; D gene: -; clone size: -; V gene: TRBV28; CDR3 DNA: TGTGCCAGCAAAAAATTCGAGCAGTACTTC; CDR3 protein: CASKKFEQYF
J gene: TRBJ2-7; D gene: -; clone size: -; V gene: TRBV4-3; CDR3 DNA: TGCGCCAGCAGCCAATTTCACGGAAACTACGAGCAGTACTTC; CDR3 protein: CASSQFHGNYEQYF
J gene: TRBJ2-7; D gene: TRBD1; clone size: once; V gene: TRBV27; CDR3 DNA: TGTGCCAGCAGTGACCGGGACAGGGGGCGCTTGGGCGAGCAGTACTTC; CDR3 protein: CASSDRDRGRLGEQYF
J gene: TRBJ1-4; D gene: -; clone size: -; V gene: TRBV27; CDR3 DNA: TGTGCCAGCAGTTTGGGTCGACGTTTAAATGAAAAACTGTTTTTT; CDR3 protein: CASSLGRRLNEKLFF
J gene: TRBJ1-1; D gene: -; clone size: once; V gene: TRBV7-6; CDR3 DNA: TGTGCCAGCAGCTTAAATGGGTTCAGAGAAGCTTTCTTT; CDR3 protein: CASSLNGFREAFF